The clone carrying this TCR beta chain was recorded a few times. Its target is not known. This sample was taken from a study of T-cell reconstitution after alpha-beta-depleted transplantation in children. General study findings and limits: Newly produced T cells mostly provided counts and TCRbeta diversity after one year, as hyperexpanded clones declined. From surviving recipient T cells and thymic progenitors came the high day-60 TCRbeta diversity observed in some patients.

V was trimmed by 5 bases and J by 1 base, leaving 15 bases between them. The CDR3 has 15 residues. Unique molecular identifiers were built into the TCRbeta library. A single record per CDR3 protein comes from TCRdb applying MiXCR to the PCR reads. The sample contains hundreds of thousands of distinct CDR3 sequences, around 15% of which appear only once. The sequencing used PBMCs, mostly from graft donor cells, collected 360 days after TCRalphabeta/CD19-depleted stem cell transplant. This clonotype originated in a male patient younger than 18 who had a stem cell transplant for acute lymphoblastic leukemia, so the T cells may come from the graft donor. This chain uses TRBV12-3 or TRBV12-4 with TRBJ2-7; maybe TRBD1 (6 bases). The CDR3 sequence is CASSRHIQGSYEQYF. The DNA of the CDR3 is TGTGCCAGCAGTCGGCATATACAGGGTTCCTACGAGCAGTACTTC.